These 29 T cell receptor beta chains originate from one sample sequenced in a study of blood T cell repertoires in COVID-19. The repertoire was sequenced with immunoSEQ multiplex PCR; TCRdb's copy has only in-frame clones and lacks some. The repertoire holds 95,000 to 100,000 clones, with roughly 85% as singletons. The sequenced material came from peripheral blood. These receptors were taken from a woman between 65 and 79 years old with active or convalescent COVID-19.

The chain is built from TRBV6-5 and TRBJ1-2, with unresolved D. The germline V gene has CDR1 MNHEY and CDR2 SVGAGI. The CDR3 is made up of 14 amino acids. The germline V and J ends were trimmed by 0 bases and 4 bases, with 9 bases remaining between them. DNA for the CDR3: TGTGCCAGCAGTTACTCCGGACTGCTCTATGGCTACACCTTC. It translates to CASSYSGLLYGYTF.

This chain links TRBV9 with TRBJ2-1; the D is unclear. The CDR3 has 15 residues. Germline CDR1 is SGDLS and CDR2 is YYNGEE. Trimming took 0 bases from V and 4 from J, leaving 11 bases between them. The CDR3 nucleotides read TGTGCCAGCAGCGTAGACTACGGCAGATACAATGAGCAGTTCTTC. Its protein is CASSVDYGRYNEQFF.

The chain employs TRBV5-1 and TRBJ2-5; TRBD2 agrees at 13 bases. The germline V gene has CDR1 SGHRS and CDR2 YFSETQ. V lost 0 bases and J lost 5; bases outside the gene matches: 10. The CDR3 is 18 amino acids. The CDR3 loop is CASSLVQLAGGPWETQYF. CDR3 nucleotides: TGCGCCAGCAGCTTGGTCCAACTAGCGGGAGGGCCCTGGGAGACCCAGTACTTC.

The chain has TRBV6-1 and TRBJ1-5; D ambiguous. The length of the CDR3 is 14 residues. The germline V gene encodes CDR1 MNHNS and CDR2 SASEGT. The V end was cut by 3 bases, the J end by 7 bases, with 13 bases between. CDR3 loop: CASSDPTPGQPQHF. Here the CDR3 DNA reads TGTGCCAGCAGTGACCCGACCCCCGGGCAGCCCCAGCATTTT.

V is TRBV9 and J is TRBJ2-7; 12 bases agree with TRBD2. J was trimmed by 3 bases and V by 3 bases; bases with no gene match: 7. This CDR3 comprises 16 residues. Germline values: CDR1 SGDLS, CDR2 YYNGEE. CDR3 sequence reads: CASSAVPSGGVYEQYF. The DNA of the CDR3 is TGTGCCAGCAGCGCTGTACCTAGCGGGGGGGTCTACGAGCAGTACTTC.

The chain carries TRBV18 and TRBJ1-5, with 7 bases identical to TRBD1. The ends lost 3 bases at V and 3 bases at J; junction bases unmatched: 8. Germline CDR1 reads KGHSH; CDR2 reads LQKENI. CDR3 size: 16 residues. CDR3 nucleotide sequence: TGTGCCAGCTCACCGTCTACAGGGGCCTCCAATCAGCCCCAGCATTTT. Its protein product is CASSPSTGASNQPQHF.

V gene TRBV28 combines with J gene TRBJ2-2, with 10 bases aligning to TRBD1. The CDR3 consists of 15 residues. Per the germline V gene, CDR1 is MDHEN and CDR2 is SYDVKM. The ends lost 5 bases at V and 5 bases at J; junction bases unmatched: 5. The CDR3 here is CASSGTGQGTGELFF. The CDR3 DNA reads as TGTGCCAGCAGTGGAACGGGACAGGGGACCGGGGAGCTGTTTTTT.

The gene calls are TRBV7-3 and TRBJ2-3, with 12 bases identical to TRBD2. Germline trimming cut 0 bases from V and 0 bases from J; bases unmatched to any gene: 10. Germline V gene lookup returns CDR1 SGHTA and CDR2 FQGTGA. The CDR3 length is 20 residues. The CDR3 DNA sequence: TGTGCCAGCAGCTTAACGGCGACTAGCGGGGGCCCTAAAAGCACAGATACGCAGTATTTT. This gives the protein CASSLTATSGGPKSTDTQYF. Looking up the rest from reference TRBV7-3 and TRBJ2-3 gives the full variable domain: GAGVSQTPSNKVTEKGKYVELRCDPISGHTALYWYRQSLGQGPEFLIYFQGTGAADDSGLPNDRFFAVRPEGSVSTLKIQRTERGDSAVYLCASSLTATSGGPKSTDTQYFGPGTRLTVL.

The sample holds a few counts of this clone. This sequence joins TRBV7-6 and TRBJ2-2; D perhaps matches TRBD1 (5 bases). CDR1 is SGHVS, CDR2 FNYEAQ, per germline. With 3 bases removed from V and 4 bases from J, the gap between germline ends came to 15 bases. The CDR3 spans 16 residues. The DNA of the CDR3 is TGTGCCAGCAGCTTGAACCAGGGTCAGGTCACCGGGGAGCTGTTTTTT. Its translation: CASSLNQGQVTGELFF.

CDR3 residues: CASSTGLGREVPFF. The CDR3 DNA follows: TGTGCCAGCAGCACCGGACTGGGTCGGGAGGTGCCGTTCTTC. The chain links TRBV9 to TRBJ2-1; the match to TRBD2 covers 7 bases. The CDR3 loop spans 14 amino acids. The germline V gene encodes CDR1 SGDLS and CDR2 YYNGEE. The V segment lost 4 bases and the J segment 15 bases; nucleotides outside the gene matches: 16.

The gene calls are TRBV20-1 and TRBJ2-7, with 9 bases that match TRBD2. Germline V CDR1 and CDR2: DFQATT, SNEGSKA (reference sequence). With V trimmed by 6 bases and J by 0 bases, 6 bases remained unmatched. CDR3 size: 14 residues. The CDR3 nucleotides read TGCAGTGCCAGTAGCGGGAGTTCCTCCTACGAGCAGTACTTC. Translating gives CSASSGSSSYEQYF.

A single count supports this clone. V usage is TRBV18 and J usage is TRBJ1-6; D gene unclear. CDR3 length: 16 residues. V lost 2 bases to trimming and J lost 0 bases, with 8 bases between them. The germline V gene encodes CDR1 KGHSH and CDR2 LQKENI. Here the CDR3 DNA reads TGTGCCAGCTCACCAGCCGACACCTCCTATAATTCACCCCTCCACTTT. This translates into CASSPADTSYNSPLHF.

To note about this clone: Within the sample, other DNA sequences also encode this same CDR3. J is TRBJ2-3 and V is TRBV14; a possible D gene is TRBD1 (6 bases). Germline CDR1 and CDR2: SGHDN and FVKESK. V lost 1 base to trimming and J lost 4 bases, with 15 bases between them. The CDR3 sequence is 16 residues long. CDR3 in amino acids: CASSQGNRVVADTQYF. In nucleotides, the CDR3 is TGTGCCAGCAGCCAAGGTAACAGGGTTGTCGCAGATACGCAGTATTTT. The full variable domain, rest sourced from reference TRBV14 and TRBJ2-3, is EAGVTQFPSHSVIEKGQTVTLRCDPISGHDNLYWYRRVMGKEIKFLLHFVKESKQDESGMPNNRFLAERTGGTYSTLKVQPAELEDSGVYFCASSQGNRVVADTQYFGPGTRLTVL.

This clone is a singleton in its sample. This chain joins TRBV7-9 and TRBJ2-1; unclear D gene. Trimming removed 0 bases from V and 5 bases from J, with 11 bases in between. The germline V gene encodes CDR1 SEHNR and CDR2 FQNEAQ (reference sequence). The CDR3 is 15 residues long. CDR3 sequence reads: CASSLAAAAHNEQFF. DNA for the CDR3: TGTGCCAGCAGCTTAGCGGCTGCGGCCCACAATGAGCAGTTCTTC. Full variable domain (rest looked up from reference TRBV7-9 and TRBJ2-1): DTGVSQNPRHKITKRGQNVTFRCDPISEHNRLYWYRQTLGQGPEFLTYFQNEAQLEKSRLLSDRFSAERPKGSFSTLEIQRTEQGDSAMYLCASSLAAAAHNEQFFGPGTRLTVL.

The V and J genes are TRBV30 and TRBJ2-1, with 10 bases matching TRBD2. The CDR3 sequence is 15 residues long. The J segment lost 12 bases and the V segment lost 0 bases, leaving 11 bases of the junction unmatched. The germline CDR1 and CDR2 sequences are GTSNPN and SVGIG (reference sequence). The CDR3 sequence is CAWSVLSGRARGQFF. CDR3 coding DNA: TGTGCCTGGAGTGTACTAAGCGGGAGGGCCCGCGGGCAGTTCTTC.

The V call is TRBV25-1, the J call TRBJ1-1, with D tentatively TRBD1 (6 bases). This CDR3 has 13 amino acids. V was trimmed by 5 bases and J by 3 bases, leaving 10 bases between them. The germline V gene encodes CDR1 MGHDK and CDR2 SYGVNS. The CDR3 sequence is CASSKQGDTEAFF. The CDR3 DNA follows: TGTGCCAGCAGTAAACAGGGAGACACTGAAGCTTTCTTT.

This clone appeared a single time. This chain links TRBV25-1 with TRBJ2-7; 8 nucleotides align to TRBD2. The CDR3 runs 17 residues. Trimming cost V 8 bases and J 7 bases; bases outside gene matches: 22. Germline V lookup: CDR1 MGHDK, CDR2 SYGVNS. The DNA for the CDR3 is TGTGCCAGCTCAACCCCACAAGCGGGAGTGCCACCGGAAGAGCAGTACTTC. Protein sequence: CASSTPQAGVPPEEQYF.

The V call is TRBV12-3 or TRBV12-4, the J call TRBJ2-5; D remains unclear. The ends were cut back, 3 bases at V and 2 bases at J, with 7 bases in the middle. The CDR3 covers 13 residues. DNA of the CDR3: TGTGCCAGCAGTTTGTTCCTGCAAGAGACCCAGTACTTC. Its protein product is CASSLFLQETQYF.

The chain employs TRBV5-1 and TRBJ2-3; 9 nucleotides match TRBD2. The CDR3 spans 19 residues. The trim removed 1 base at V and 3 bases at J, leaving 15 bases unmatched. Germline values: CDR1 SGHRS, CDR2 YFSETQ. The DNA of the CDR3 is TGCGCCAGCAGCTTGTATTTTCCTGGGGCTAGCGGGATGACAGATACGCAGTATTTT. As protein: CASSLYFPGASGMTDTQYF.

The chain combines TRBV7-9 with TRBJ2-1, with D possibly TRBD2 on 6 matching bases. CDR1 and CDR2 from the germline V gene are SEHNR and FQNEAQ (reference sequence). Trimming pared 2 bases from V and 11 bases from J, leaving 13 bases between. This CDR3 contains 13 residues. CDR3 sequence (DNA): TGTGCCAGCAGCTTACCAACTAGCCGCAAGCAGTTCTTC. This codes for CASSLPTSRKQFF. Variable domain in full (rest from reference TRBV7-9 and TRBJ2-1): DTGVSQNPRHKITKRGQNVTFRCDPISEHNRLYWYRQTLGQGPEFLTYFQNEAQLEKSRLLSDRFSAERPKGSFSTLEIQRTEQGDSAMYLCASSLPTSRKQFFGPGTRLTVL.

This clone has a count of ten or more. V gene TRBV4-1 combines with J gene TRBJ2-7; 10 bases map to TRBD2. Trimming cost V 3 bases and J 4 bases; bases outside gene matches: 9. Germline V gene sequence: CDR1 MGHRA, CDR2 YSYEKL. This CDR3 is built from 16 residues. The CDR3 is CASSHQGLAVPYEQYF. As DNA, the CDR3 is TGCGCCAGCAGCCACCAAGGACTAGCGGTGCCTTACGAGCAGTACTTC.

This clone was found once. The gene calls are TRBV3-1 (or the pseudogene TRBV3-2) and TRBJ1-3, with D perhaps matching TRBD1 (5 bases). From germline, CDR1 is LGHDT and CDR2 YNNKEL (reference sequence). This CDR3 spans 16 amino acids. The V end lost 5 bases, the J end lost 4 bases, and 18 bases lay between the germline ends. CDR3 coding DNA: TGTGCCAGCAGCTATTTCCTAGGGGCAGGGGGAAACACCATATATTTT. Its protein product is CASSYFLGAGGNTIYF.

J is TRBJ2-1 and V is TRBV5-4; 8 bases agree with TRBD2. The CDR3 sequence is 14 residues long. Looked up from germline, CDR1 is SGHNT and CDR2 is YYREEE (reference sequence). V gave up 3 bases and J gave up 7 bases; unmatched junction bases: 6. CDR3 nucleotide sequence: TGTGCCAGCAGCTCCCCCGGGGGGGCAAATGAGCAGTTCTTC. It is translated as CASSSPGGANEQFF.

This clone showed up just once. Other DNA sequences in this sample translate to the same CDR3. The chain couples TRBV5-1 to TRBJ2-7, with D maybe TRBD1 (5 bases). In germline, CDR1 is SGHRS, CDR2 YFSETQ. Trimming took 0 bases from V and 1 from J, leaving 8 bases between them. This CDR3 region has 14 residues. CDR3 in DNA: TGCGCCAGCAGCTTGGGGGGCAGTTCCTACGAGCAGTACTTC. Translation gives CASSLGGSSYEQYF.

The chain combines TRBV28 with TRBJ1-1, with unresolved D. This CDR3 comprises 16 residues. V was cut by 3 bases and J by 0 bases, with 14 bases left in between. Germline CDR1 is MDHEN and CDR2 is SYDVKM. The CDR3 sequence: CASSFSGIAMNTEAFF. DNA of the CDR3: TGTGCCAGCAGTTTCTCCGGAATAGCGATGAACACTGAAGCTTTCTTT.

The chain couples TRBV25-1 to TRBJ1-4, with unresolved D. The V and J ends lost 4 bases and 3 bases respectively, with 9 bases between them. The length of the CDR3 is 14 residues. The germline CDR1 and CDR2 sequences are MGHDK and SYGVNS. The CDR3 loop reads CASSALRSNEKLFF. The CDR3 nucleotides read TGTGCCAGCAGTGCCCTCAGGTCTAATGAAAAACTGTTTTTT.

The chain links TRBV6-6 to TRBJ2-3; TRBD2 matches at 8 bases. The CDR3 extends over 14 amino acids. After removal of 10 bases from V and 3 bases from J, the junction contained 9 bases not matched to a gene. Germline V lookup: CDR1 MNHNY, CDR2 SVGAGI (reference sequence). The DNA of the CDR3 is TGTGCCATACGATCCGGGGGGGCTACAGATACGCAGTATTTT. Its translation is CAIRSGGATDTQYF.

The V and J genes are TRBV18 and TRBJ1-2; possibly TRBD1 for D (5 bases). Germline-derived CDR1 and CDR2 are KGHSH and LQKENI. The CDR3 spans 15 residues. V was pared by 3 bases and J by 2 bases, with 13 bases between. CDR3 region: CASSPSTDKNYGYTF. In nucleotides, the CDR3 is TGTGCCAGCTCACCGTCGACAGACAAAAACTATGGCTACACCTTC.

The CDR3, as DNA: TGTGCCAGCAGTTTAGAATATCGAGGATCAGAGACCCAGTACTTC. Protein product: CASSLEYRGSETQYF. The chain employs TRBV27 and TRBJ2-5, with D unresolved. Looked up from germline, CDR1 is MNHEY and CDR2 is SMNVEV (reference sequence). V was shortened by 2 bases and J by 4 bases, with 14 bases between the two germline ends. There are 15 residues in the CDR3.